Presented here are 15 T cell receptor beta chains from one specimen sequenced in a study of technical replicates of blood from several donors. Produced via immunoSEQ multiplex PCR; TCRdb's table is partial and in-frame only. The table lists roughly 79,000 clones, more than 80% of them singletons. Sequences were obtained from PBMCs. These receptors were obtained from a human donor in good health. Some clones in this sample may be carry-over from other donors' samples.

The rearrangement links TRBV9 to TRBJ2-7, with TRBD1 identical over 11 bases. The J segment lost 11 bases and the V segment lost 2 bases, leaving 3 bases of the junction unmatched. Per germline, CDR1 SGDLS and CDR2 YYNGEE. The CDR3 spans 12 residues. This chain's CDR3 is CASSVDRGQKYF. CDR3 sequence (DNA): TGTGCCAGCAGCGTGGACAGGGGGCAGAAGTACTTC.

The chain uses TRBV4-1 and TRBJ2-7; TRBD2 might be the D (5 bases). The V and J ends lost 1 base and 3 bases respectively, with 7 bases between them. The CDR3 runs to 13 residues. Germline CDR1 MGHRA, CDR2 YSYEKL. CDR3 sequence reads: CASSQGGNYEQYF. The CDR3 nucleotides read TGCGCCAGCAGCCAAGGAGGGAACTACGAGCAGTACTTC.

V gene TRBV29-1 combines with J gene TRBJ2-7, with TRBD1 identical over 9 bases. This CDR3 is 13 amino acids long. J lost 7 bases, V lost 3 bases, and 7 bases had no gene match. Germline lookup yields CDR1 SQVTM and CDR2 ANQGSEA. The CDR3 DNA is TGCAGCGTTGAGGGACAGGGTTCCCCGGAGCAGTACTTC. Amino acids: CSVEGQGSPEQYF.

This clone was counted a few times. This chain joins TRBV5-1 and TRBJ1-4; tentatively, D is TRBD1 (5 bases). Germline loops: CDR1 SGHRS, CDR2 YFSETQ. The CDR3 runs 15 residues. Between the trimmed V and J ends, which lost 3 bases and 6 bases, there was a span of 15 bases. The CDR3 DNA reads TGCGCCAGCAGCTCCCAGGGATTCCGGGATGAAAAACTGTTTTTT. This encodes CASSSQGFRDEKLFF.

The sample holds a few counts of this clone. The chain joins TRBV4-2 to TRBJ2-5; 9 nucleotides match TRBD2. This CDR3 has 16 amino acids. Germline assignment: CDR1 LGHNA and CDR2 YNFKEQ. V lost 0 bases to trimming and J lost 5 bases; unmatched junction nucleotides: 7. DNA for the CDR3: TGTGCCAGCAGCCAAGATCTGGCGGGAGGGACGGAGACCCAGTACTTC. It yields the protein CASSQDLAGGTETQYF.

The sample holds one count of this clone. The J gene is TRBJ1-2, the V gene TRBV5-1; 8 bases agree with TRBD1. Per germline, CDR1 SGHRS and CDR2 YFSETQ. J lost 6 bases, V lost 5 bases, and 9 bases had no gene match. The CDR3 consists of 14 residues. CDR3 sequence (DNA): TGCGCCAGCAGTCAGACAGGGGAGGTAGATGGCTACACCTTC. This sequence encodes CASSQTGEVDGYTF.

This chain connects TRBV30 to TRBJ1-1; 7 bases line up with TRBD1. Germline V gene lookup returns CDR1 GTSNPN and CDR2 SVGIG (reference sequence). This CDR3 contains 15 residues. J lost 0 bases, V lost 3 bases, and 7 bases had no gene match. This CDR3 reads CAWRRDSYMNTEAFF. The DNA for the CDR3 is TGTGCCTGGAGACGGGACAGTTACATGAACACTGAAGCTTTCTTT.

This clone has a single count. The rearrangement links TRBV19 to TRBJ1-1; 9 bases align to TRBD1. With 6 bases clipped from V and 5 bases from J, the junction kept 7 bases outside the gene matches. The V gene's germline CDR1 is LNHDA and CDR2 SQIVND (reference sequence). This CDR3 is 14 amino acids long. CDR3 in DNA: TGTGCCAGTAGCCACGGGACAGGGAGGACTGAAGCTTTCTTT. Residues: CASSHGTGRTEAFF.

The J gene is TRBJ2-7, the V gene TRBV30; the D gene is possibly TRBD1 (5 bases). Germline V gene data show CDR1 as GTSNPN and CDR2 as SVGIG (reference sequence). V gave up 1 base and J gave up 0 bases, with 7 bases separating them. This CDR3 contains 13 residues. The CDR3 DNA reads TGTGCCTGGAGTGATGGGGCCTCCTACGAGCAGTACTTC. It codes for CAWSDGASYEQYF.

The chain employs TRBV13 and TRBJ2-5; 8 positions agree with TRBD2. There are 18 residues in the CDR3. The junction had 17 bases not matched to a gene; V was cut back by 6 bases and J by 2 bases. Per germline, CDR1 PRHDT and CDR2 FYEKMQ (reference sequence). CDR3 in DNA: TGTGCCAGCAGTTGGAACCCGGCGGGAGGCGGTTCGCAAGAGACCCAGTACTTC. This translates into CASSWNPAGGGSQETQYF.

The gene calls are TRBV9 and TRBJ1-1; no firm D call. The V end lost 4 bases, the J end lost 5 bases, and 15 bases lay between the germline ends. This CDR3 is 14 amino acids long. CDR1 is SGDLS and CDR2 is YYNGEE in the germline V gene. The CDR3 region is CASSPSGEGTEAFF. The CDR3 coding sequence is TGTGCCAGCAGCCCCTCAGGAGAGGGAACTGAAGCTTTCTTT.

The J gene is TRBJ1-4, the V gene TRBV6-9, with 8 positions matching TRBD1. The ends lost 4 bases at V and 2 bases at J; junction bases unmatched: 3. The CDR3 extends over 15 amino acids. The germline V gene encodes CDR1 MNHGY and CDR2 SVAAGI. In nucleotides, the CDR3 is TGTGCCAGCAGTTCCCGACAGGGGACTAATGAAAAACTGTTTTTT. Encoded protein: CASSSRQGTNEKLFF.

V and J are TRBV14 and TRBJ2-1; 8 bases map to TRBD1. Germline loops: CDR1 SGHDN, CDR2 FVKESK. The ends lost 2 bases at V and 7 bases at J; junction bases unmatched: 4. This CDR3 region has 14 residues. The chain's CDR3 is CASSQRDRRNEQFF. The CDR3 DNA reads as TGTGCCAGCAGCCAACGGGACAGGAGGAATGAGCAGTTCTTC. Full variable domain (outside the CDR3, taken from reference TRBV14 and TRBJ2-1): EAGVTQFPSHSVIEKGQTVTLRCDPISGHDNLYWYRRVMGKEIKFLLHFVKESKQDESGMPNNRFLAERTGGTYSTLKVQPAELEDSGVYFCASSQRDRRNEQFFGPGTRLTVL.

The chain uses TRBV20-1 and TRBJ2-3, with unresolved D. The germline gives CDR1 DFQATT, CDR2 SNEGSKA (reference sequence). This CDR3 spans 11 amino acids. V dropped 5 bases and J dropped 4 bases, with 7 bases sitting between them. The CDR3 region is CSAPEADTQYF. CDR3 coding DNA: TGCAGTGCTCCCGAGGCAGATACGCAGTATTTT.

The V call is TRBV18, the J call TRBJ2-7; 9 bases are shared with TRBD2. CDR3 size: 17 residues. The V and J ends lost 3 bases and 0 bases, in that order; junction bases with no gene match: 9. The germline V gene has CDR1 KGHSH and CDR2 LQKENI. This CDR3 reads CASSPGPSGRPSYEQYF. CDR3 coding DNA: TGTGCCAGCTCACCCGGGCCAAGCGGGAGGCCCTCCTACGAGCAGTACTTC.